This TCR beta chain originates from a study of blood T cell repertoires in COVID-19. The overall study: The United States, Italy and Spain provided the acute and convalescent COVID-19 samples. In each case, the material was cDNA or gDNA derived from T cells, B-cell-depleted T cells, or PBMCs.

Source study methods: Cell counts per sample came from amplifying reference gene primers. Measured with immunoSEQ multiplex PCR; TCRdb has only the in-frame clones, and not every one. That table supplies the V and J calls and clone size; D and trimming were determined from the DNA. The sample includes 150,000 or so clones, roughly 79% of them seen just once. This clone was detected only once. This CDR3 contains 16 residues. Germline V lookup: CDR1 SGHRS, CDR2 YFSETQ. V was pared by 4 bases and J by 0 bases, with 9 bases of the junction left unmatched. The TCR comes from a human donor with acute or convalescent COVID-19. The donor label of this sample is uncertain. Sequencing was done on a sample of peripheral blood. The V and J genes are TRBV5-1 and TRBJ1-1; TRBD1 agrees at 7 bases. As DNA, the CDR3 is TGCGCCAGCAGCCCAGGACAGGCAACGATGAACACTGAAGCTTTCTTT. This sequence encodes CASSPGQATMNTEAFF.